The 17 T cell receptor beta chains presented below share a single source sample, sequenced in a study of neurological immune-mediated disorders. In TCRdb, the 5' RACE reads were re-called with MiXCR into one record per CDR3 protein. This table has tens of thousands of distinct CDR3 sequences, around 2.6% appearing once. What was sequenced was PBMCs. These receptors were collected from a woman between 25 and 40 years old with multiple sclerosis.

This clonotype was counted at least ten times. V usage is TRBV20-1 and J usage is TRBJ2-5; TRBD2 matches 9 bases. The CDR3 sequence is 18 residues long. Germline V gene data show CDR1 as DFQATT and CDR2 as SNEGSKA (reference sequence). After removal of 5 bases from V and 5 bases from J, the junction contained 21 bases not matched to a gene. Here the CDR3 reads CSARRPGLAPLLRETQYF. DNA for the CDR3: TGCAGTGCTCGACGACCGGGACTAGCCCCTCTCCTGCGGGAGACCCAGTACTTC.

This clonotype was seen ten or more times. V and J are TRBV10-3 and TRBJ2-1; 7 nucleotides agree with TRBD2. This CDR3 contains 13 residues. The V segment lost 4 bases and the J segment 6 bases; nucleotides outside the gene matches: 3. Germline CDR1 is ENHRY and CDR2 is SYGVKD. In DNA, the CDR3 is TGTGCCATCAGTGTGACTAGCATCAATGAGCAGTTCTTC. It encodes CAISVTSINEQFF.

This clonotype was detected ten times or more. V and J are TRBV7-2 and TRBJ2-7, with TRBD1 identical over 9 bases. The germline V gene has CDR1 SGHTA and CDR2 FQGNSA. V lost 5 bases and J lost 1; bases outside the gene matches: 9. The CDR3 is 16 amino acids. The CDR3 DNA reads TGTGCCAGCAGCCGGACAGGGGCCGGACTGTCCTACGAGCAGTACTTC. Translating it yields CASSRTGAGLSYEQYF.

This clonotype appeared many times. This rearrangement joins TRBV4-3 to TRBJ2-1; TRBD2 aligns across 11 bases. The V gene end was trimmed by 0 bases and the J gene end by 9 bases; junction bases not matched to a gene: 7. CDR1 LGHNA and CDR2 YSLEER come from the germline V gene. The CDR3 extends over 16 amino acids. CDR3 sequence (DNA): TGCGCCAGCAGCCAAGATACTAGCGGGAGAGCGAGTGAGCAGTTCTTC. Translating it yields CASSQDTSGRASEQFF.

This clonotype showed up many times. The genes are TRBV12-3 or TRBV12-4 and TRBJ1-2; 7 bases are shared with TRBD1. This CDR3 is 14 amino acids long. Trimming cost V 8 bases and J 1 base; bases outside gene matches: 7. The CDR3 is CASLTTGNNYGYTF. DNA for the CDR3: TGTGCCAGCCTAACGACAGGGAATAACTATGGCTACACCTTC.

This clonotype showed up many times. This chain joins TRBV9 and TRBJ1-5; D uncertain. CDR1 is SGDLS, CDR2 YYNGEE, per germline. The CDR3 sequence is 13 residues long. The V and J ends lost 0 bases and 5 bases respectively, with 6 bases between them. The CDR3 DNA is TGTGCCAGCAGCGTAGATTCCTATCAGCCCCAGCATTTT. It encodes CASSVDSYQPQHF.

This clonotype was recorded at least ten times. The chain employs TRBV29-1 and TRBJ2-1; TRBD1 aligns across 12 bases. Germline-derived CDR1 and CDR2 are SQVTM and ANQGSEA. J lost 10 bases, V lost 3 bases, and 7 bases had no gene match. The CDR3 totals 14 residues. Written as DNA, the CDR3 is TGCAGCGTTGATCCGGGACAGGGGGCTGGAGAGCAGTTCTTC. Translating it yields CSVDPGQGAGEQFF.

This clonotype was observed many times. The chain links TRBV29-1 to TRBJ2-2, with D unclear. V lost 4 bases to trimming and J lost 2 bases, with 8 bases between them. Germline V gives CDR1 SQVTM, CDR2 ANQGSEA. The CDR3 is 13 residues long. The CDR3 here is CSVGSGNTGELFF. The CDR3 region has the DNA TGCAGCGTTGGATCCGGTAACACCGGGGAGCTGTTTTTT.

This clonotype was detected ten times or more. This rearrangement joins TRBV5-5 to TRBJ2-7; TRBD2 might be the D (5 bases). Germline CDR1 and CDR2: SGHKS and YYEKEE (reference sequence). The V and J ends lost 4 bases and 6 bases respectively, with 14 bases between them. The length of the CDR3 is 13 residues. As DNA, the CDR3 is TGTGCCAGCAGCCCAATCACTAGTTCCGAGCAGTACTTC. Translated, it gives CASSPITSSEQYF.

At least ten counts were recorded for this clonotype. The chain has TRBV7-8 and TRBJ1-1, with 9 positions matching TRBD1. Germline CDR1 reads SGHVS; CDR2 reads FQNEAQ. V shed 4 bases and J 0 bases; nucleotides not matched to a gene: 9. The CDR3 consists of 17 residues. CDR3 amino acids: CASSSPKDRGLNTEAFF. The DNA of the CDR3 is TGTGCCAGCAGCTCCCCCAAGGACAGGGGCCTGAACACTGAAGCTTTCTTT.

Ten or more counts support this clonotype. V gene TRBV11-3 combines with J gene TRBJ1-1; D remains ambiguous. There are 12 residues in the CDR3. Germline V gene data show CDR1 as SGHNT and CDR2 as YENEEA. The V end lost 3 bases, the J end lost 5 bases, and 7 bases lay between the germline ends. This CDR3 is CASSFQGTEAFF. The CDR3 bases are TGTGCCAGCAGCTTCCAAGGGACTGAAGCTTTCTTT.

The table lists this clonotype with many counts. The genes are TRBV24-1 and TRBJ2-3, with D uncertain. V lost 5 bases, J lost 1 base, and 9 bases lay in between. Germline V gives CDR1 KGHDR, CDR2 SFDVKD. The CDR3 is 14 amino acids. The CDR3 protein is CATSGIGRTDTQYF. CDR3 DNA: TGTGCCACCAGTGGTATCGGCCGCACAGATACGCAGTATTTT.

On this clonotype: This sequence may be a read error, since a much larger clone differs from it by one base. V is TRBV5-1 and J is TRBJ2-1; the D is unclear. Deletions cut 0 bases from V and 7 bases from J, with 11 bases between. The CDR3 consists of 14 residues. Per the germline V gene, CDR1 is SGHRS and CDR2 is YFSETQ. The CDR3 is CASSLGQTKNEQFF. The CDR3 DNA follows: TGCGCCAGCAGCTTGGGGCAGACCAAGAATGAGCAGTTCTTC.

This clonotype was counted at least ten times. The chain carries TRBV7-2 and TRBJ2-7, with 9 bases lining up with TRBD2. Germline CDR1 reads SGHTA; CDR2 reads FQGNSA. V dropped 6 bases and J dropped 5; count of bases not matched to a gene: 8. This CDR3 region has 14 residues. Here the CDR3 reads CASSATSGLNEQYF. CDR3 bases: TGTGCCAGCAGTGCAACTAGCGGGCTGAACGAGCAGTACTTC.

This clonotype was seen many times. The chain is built from TRBV28 and TRBJ2-7, with D perhaps matching TRBD2 (6 bases). Per the germline V gene, CDR1 is MDHEN and CDR2 is SYDVKM. The CDR3 totals 10 residues. V gave up 11 bases and J gave up 2 bases, with 7 bases separating them. The CDR3 is CAWGAYEQYF. The DNA for the CDR3 is TGTGCCTGGGGGGCCTACGAGCAGTACTTC.

In this sample, this clonotype turned up many times. The V gene is TRBV5-1, the J gene TRBJ2-3; TRBD1 agrees at 9 bases. The J segment lost 5 bases and the V segment lost 2 bases, leaving 6 bases of the junction unmatched. The CDR3 consists of 15 residues. CDR1 is SGHRS and CDR2 is YFSETQ in the germline V gene. The CDR3 DNA sequence: TGCGCCAGCAGCTTTCAAGGACAGGGGAGAGATACGCAGTATTTT. Its protein is CASSFQGQGRDTQYF.

This clonotype was seen ten or more times. The rearrangement joins TRBV5-1 to TRBJ1-1, with D possibly matching TRBD1 (6 bases). This CDR3 comprises 15 residues. V lost 2 bases, J lost 1 base, and 12 bases lay in between. Germline V gene lookup returns CDR1 SGHRS and CDR2 YFSETQ. The CDR3 loop reads CASSFTGPPNTEAFF. CDR3 DNA sequence: TGCGCCAGCAGCTTTACAGGGCCCCCGAACACTGAAGCTTTCTTT.